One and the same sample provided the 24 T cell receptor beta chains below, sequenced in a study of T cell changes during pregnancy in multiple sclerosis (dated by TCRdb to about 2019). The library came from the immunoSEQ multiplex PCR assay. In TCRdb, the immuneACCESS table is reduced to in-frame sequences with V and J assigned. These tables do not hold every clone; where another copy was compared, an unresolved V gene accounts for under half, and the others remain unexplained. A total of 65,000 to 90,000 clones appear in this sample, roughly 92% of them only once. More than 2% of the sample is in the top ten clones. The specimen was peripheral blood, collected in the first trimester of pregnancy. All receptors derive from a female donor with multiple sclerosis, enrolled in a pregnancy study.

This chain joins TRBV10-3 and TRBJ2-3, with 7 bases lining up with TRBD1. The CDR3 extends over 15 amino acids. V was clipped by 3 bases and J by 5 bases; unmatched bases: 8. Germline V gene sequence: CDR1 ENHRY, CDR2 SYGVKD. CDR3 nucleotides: TGTGCCATCAGTGATGAGGGGGCGCAAATAGATACGCAGTATTTT. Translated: CAISDEGAQIDTQYF.

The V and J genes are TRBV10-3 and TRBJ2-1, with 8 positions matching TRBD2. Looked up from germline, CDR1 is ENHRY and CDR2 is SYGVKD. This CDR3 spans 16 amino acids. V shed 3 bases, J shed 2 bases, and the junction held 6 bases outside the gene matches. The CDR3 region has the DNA TGTGCCATCAGTGAAGGGACTAGTATAGCCTACAATGAGCAGTTCTTC. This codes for CAISEGTSIAYNEQFF.

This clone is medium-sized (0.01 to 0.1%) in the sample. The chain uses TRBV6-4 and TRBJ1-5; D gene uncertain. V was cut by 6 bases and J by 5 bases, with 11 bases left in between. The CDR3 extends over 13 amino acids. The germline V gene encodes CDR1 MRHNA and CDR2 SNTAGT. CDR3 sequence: CASSADSDQPQHF. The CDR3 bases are TGTGCCAGCAGCGCGGACTCAGATCAGCCCCAGCATTTT.

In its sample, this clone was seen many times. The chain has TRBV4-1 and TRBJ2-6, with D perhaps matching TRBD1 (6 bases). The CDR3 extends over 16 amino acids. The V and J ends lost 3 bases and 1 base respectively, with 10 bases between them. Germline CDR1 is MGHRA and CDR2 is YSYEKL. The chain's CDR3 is CASSHEQGSGANVLTF. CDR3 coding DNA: TGCGCCAGCAGCCACGAACAGGGATCTGGGGCCAACGTCCTGACTTTC.

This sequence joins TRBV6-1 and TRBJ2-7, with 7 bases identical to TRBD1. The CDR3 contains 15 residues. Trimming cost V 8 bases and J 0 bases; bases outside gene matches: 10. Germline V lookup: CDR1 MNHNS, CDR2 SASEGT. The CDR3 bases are TGTGCCAGCCACGCTTTGACAGGGTCCTCCTACGAGCAGTACTTC. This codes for CASHALTGSSYEQYF.

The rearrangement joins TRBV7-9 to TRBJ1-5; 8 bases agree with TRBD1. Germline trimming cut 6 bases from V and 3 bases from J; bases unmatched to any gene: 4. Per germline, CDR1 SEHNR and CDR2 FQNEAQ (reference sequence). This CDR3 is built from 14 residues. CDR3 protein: CASSLQGDNQPQHF. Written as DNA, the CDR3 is TGTGCCAGCAGTTTACAGGGGGACAATCAGCCCCAGCATTTT.

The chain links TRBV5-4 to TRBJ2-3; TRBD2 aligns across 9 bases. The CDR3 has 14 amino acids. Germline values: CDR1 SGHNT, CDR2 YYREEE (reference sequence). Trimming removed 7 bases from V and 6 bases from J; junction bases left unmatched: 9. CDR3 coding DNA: TGTGCCAGCTCACCGGGACTAGCCGGCGATACGCAGTATTTT. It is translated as CASSPGLAGDTQYF.

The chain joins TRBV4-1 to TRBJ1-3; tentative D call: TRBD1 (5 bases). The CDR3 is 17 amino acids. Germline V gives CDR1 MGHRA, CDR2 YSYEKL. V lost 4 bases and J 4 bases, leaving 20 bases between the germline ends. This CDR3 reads CASSPGGGKGAGNTIYF. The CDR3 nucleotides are TGCGCCAGCAGCCCGGGGGGGGGTAAGGGAGCCGGAAACACCATATATTTT.

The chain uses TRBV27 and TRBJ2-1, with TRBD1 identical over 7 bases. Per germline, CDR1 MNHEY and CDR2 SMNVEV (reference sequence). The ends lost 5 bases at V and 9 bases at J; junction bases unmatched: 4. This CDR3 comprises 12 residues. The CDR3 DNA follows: TGTGCCAGCAGTCTAACAGGGGTTGAGCAGTTCTTC. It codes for CASSLTGVEQFF.

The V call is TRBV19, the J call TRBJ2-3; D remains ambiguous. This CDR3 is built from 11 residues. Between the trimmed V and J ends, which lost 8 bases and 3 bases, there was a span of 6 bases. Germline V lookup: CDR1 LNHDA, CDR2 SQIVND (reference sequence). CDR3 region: CASYLTDTQYF. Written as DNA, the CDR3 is TGTGCCAGTTACCTAACAGATACGCAGTATTTT.

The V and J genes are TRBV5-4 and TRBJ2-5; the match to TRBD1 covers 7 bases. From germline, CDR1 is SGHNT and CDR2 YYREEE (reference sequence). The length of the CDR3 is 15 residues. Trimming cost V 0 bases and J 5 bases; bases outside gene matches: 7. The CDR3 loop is CASSLGGKGAETQYF. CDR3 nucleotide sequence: TGTGCCAGCAGCTTGGGGGGGAAGGGGGCTGAGACCCAGTACTTC.

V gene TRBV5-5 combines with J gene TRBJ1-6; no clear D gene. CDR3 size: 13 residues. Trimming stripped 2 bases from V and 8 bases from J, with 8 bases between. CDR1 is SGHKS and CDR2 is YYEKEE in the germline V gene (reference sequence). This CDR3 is CASSLREDSPLHF. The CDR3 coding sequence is TGTGCCAGCAGCTTAAGGGAGGATTCACCCCTCCACTTT.

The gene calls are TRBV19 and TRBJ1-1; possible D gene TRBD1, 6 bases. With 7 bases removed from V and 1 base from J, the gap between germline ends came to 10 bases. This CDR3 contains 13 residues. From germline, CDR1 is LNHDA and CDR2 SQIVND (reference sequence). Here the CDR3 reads CASTRTENTEAFF. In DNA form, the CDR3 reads TGTGCCAGTACCCGGACAGAGAACACTGAAGCTTTCTTT.

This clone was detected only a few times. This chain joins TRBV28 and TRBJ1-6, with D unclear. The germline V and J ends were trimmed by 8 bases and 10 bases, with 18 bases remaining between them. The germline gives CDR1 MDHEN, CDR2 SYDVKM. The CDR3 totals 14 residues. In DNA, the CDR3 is TGTGCCAGCTCGAGGGTTTTAGTAGGATCACCCCTCCACTTT. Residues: CASSRVLVGSPLHF. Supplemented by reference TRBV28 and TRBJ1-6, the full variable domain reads DVKVTQSSRYLVKRTGEKVFLECVQDMDHENMFWYRQDPGLGLRLIYFSYDVKMKEKGDIPEGYSVSREKKERFSLILESASTNQTSMYLCASSRVLVGSPLHFGNGTRLTVT.

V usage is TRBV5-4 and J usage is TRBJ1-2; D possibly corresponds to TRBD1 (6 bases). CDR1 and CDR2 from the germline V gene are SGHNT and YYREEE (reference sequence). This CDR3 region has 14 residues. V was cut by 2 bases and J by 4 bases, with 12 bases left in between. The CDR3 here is CASSFWGGAYGYTF. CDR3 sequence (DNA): TGTGCCAGCAGCTTTTGGGGGGGGGCCTATGGCTACACCTTC.

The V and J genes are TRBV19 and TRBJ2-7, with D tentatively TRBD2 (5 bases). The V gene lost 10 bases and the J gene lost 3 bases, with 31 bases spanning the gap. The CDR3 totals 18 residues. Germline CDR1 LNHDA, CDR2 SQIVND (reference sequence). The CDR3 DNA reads TGTGCCATACACACTAGTGGGTGGGATACGGAGGCCGACTACGAGCAGTACTTC. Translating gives CAIHTSGWDTEADYEQYF.

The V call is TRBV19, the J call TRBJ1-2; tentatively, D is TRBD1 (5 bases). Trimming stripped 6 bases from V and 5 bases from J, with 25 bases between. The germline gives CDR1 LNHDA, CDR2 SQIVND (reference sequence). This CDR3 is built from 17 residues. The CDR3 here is CASSPPQGRTRFYGYTF. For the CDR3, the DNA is TGTGCCAGTAGCCCGCCGCAGGGAAGGACCAGATTTTATGGCTACACCTTC.

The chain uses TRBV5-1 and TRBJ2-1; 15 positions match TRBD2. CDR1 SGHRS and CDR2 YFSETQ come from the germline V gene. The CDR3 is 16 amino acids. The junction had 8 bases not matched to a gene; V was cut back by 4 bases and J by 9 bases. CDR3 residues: CASSGGLAGGKGEQFF. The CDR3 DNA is TGCGCCAGCAGCGGCGGACTAGCGGGGGGGAAGGGTGAGCAGTTCTTC.

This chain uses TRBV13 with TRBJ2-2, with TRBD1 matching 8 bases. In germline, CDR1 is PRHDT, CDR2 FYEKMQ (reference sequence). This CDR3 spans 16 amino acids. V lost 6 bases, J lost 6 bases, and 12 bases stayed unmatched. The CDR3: CASSRQGRLGPGELFF. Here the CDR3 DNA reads TGTGCCAGCAGTCGACAGGGGAGGTTAGGTCCCGGGGAGCTGTTTTTT.

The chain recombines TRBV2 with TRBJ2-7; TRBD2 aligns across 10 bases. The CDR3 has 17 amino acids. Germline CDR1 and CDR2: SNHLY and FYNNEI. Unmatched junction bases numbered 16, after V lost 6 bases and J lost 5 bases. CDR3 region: CASRRPGLASVLHEQYF. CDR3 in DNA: TGTGCCAGCAGGCGACCGGGACTAGCGAGTGTGCTCCACGAGCAGTACTTC.

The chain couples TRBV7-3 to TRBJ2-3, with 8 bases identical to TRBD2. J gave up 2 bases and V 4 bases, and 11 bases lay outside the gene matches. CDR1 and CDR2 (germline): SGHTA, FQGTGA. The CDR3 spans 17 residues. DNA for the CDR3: TGTGCCAGCAGCTCACTCTTTCGAGCGGGGGACACAGATACGCAGTATTTT. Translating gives CASSSLFRAGDTDTQYF.

CDR3 region: CASGTRSFRGEAFF. As DNA, the CDR3 is TGTGCCAGCGGTACCCGCTCCTTTCGGGGGGAAGCTTTCTTT. V usage is TRBV19 and J usage is TRBJ1-1; TRBD1 is a possible D gene (5 bases). CDR3 length equals 14 residues. V shed 9 bases and J shed 8 bases, with 22 bases lying between them. From germline, CDR1 is LNHDA and CDR2 SQIVND (reference sequence).

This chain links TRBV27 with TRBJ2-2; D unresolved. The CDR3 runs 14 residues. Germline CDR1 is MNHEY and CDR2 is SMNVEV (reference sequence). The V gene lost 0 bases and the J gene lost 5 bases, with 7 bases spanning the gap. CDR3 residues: CASSLSKRTGELFF. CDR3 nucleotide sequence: TGTGCCAGCAGTTTATCTAAGAGGACCGGGGAGCTGTTTTTT.

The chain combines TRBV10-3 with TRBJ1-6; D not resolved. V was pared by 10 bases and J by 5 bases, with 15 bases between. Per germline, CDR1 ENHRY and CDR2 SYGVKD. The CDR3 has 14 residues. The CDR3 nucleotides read TGTGCCACCCAGCTGAGGGCTGATAATTCACCCCTCCACTTT. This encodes CATQLRADNSPLHF.